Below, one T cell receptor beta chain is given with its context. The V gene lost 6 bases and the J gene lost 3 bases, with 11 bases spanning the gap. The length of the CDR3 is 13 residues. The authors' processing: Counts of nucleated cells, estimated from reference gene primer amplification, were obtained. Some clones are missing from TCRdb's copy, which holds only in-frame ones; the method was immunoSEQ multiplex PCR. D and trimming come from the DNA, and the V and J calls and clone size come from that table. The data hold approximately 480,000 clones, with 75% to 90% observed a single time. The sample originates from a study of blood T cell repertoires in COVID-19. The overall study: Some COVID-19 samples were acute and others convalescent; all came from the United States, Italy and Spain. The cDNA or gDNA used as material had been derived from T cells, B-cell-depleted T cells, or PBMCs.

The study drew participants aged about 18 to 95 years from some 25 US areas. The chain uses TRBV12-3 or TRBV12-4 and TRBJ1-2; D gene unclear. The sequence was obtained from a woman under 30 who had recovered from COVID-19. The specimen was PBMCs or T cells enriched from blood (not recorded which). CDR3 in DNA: TGTGCCAGCAGCCCCGAGATTCACTATGGCTACACCTTC. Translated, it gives CASSPEIHYGYTF.